Listed here are 24 T cell receptor beta chains from one sample, sequenced in a study of technical replicates of blood from a handful of donors. Generated by immunoSEQ multiplex PCR, the TCRdb table keeps only in-frame clones and is missing some. Counted here are over 10,000 clones, around 93% occurring once; the ten biggest clones make up about 7.6%. What was sequenced was PBMCs. Receptor source: a human donor in good health.

This chain joins TRBV19 and TRBJ2-5, with a weak D call TRBD1 (6 bases). V lost 6 bases and J 3 bases, leaving 14 bases between the germline ends. The germline V gene encodes CDR1 LNHDA and CDR2 SQIVND (reference sequence). This CDR3 is built from 14 residues. The CDR3 is CASRREGGEETQYF. The CDR3 region has the DNA TGTGCCAGTAGGAGGGAAGGGGGTGAAGAGACCCAGTACTTC.

This clone was found once. This rearrangement joins TRBV5-1 to TRBJ2-7, with 7 bases aligning to TRBD1. Per the germline V gene, CDR1 is SGHRS and CDR2 is YFSETQ. After removal of 0 bases from V and 5 bases from J, the junction contained 8 bases not matched to a gene. CDR3 size: 15 residues. DNA of the CDR3: TGCGCCAGCAGCTTGGCTAGAGGGGGCCTCGACGAGCAGTACTTC. This sequence encodes CASSLARGGLDEQYF.

The gene calls are TRBV5-1 and TRBJ2-5; 9 bases line up with TRBD1. Per germline, CDR1 SGHRS and CDR2 YFSETQ. Unmatched junction bases numbered 6, after V lost 3 bases and J lost 3 bases. This CDR3 is built from 15 residues. The CDR3 coding sequence is TGCGCCAGCAGCTCCACCGGGACAGGGAAAGAGACCCAGTACTTC. Its translation is CASSSTGTGKETQYF.

The J gene is TRBJ2-1, the V gene TRBV5-4; 7 positions agree with TRBD2. V shed 4 bases, J shed 2 bases, and the junction held 3 bases outside the gene matches. This CDR3 spans 14 amino acids. Germline CDR1 is SGHNT and CDR2 is YYREEE (reference sequence). The CDR3 sequence: CASSQSGTYNEQFF. CDR3 in DNA: TGTGCCAGCAGCCAAAGCGGGACCTACAATGAGCAGTTCTTC. Based on the CDR3 plus reference TRBV5-4 and TRBJ2-1, the full variable domain is ETGVTQSPTHLIKTRGQQVTLRCSSQSGHNTVSWYQQALGQGPQFIFQYYREEENGRGNFPPRFSGLQFPNYSSELNVNALELDDSALYLCASSQSGTYNEQFFGPGTRLTVL.

This rearrangement joins TRBV2 to TRBJ1-4, with TRBD1 matching over 7 bases. The CDR3 contains 13 residues. The germline gives CDR1 SNHLY, CDR2 FYNNEI. V shed 3 bases, J shed 9 bases, and the junction held 4 bases outside the gene matches. CDR3 loop: CASSDGQEQKLFF. The CDR3 nucleotides are TGTGCCAGCAGTGACGGACAGGAGCAAAAACTGTTTTTT.

This rearrangement joins TRBV6-6 to TRBJ2-2; the D gene is possibly TRBD1 (6 bases). V lost 6 bases, J lost 1 base, and 9 bases lay in between. CDR1 MNHNY and CDR2 SVGAGI come from the germline V gene (reference sequence). The CDR3 is made up of 14 amino acids. The CDR3 DNA is TGTGCCAGCAGAATGGGACAGAACACCGGGGAGCTGTTTTTT. Amino acid sequence: CASRMGQNTGELFF.

The chain links TRBV14 to TRBJ2-6; D gene ambiguous. Germline CDR1 is SGHDN and CDR2 is FVKESK. The V and J ends lost 1 base and 0 bases respectively, with 4 bases between them. CDR3 size: 15 residues. The CDR3 nucleotides are TGTGCCAGCAGCCAAGGTAGCTCTGGGGCCAACGTCCTGACTTTC. Translating it yields CASSQGSSGANVLTF.

This clone was counted a few times. The chain employs TRBV2 and TRBJ1-1; the match to TRBD1 covers 8 bases. This CDR3 has 12 amino acids. V shed 6 bases, J shed 6 bases, and the junction held 3 bases outside the gene matches. Germline V gene lookup returns CDR1 SNHLY and CDR2 FYNNEI. The CDR3 bases are TGTGCCAGCAGCGGACAGGGCGCTGAAGCTTTCTTT. Translated: CASSGQGAEAFF.

V is TRBV27 and J is TRBJ2-7; 9 nucleotides match TRBD1. The CDR3 is 15 amino acids. CDR1 and CDR2 (germline): MNHEY, SMNVEV (reference sequence). V shed 6 bases and J 4 bases; nucleotides not matched to a gene: 10. The DNA of the CDR3 is TGTGCCAGCAGGCTGTCCCGGACAGGGGAGTACGAGCAGTACTTC. Its protein is CASRLSRTGEYEQYF.

This clone came up once. The chain couples TRBV5-1 to TRBJ1-3; 7 bases are shared with TRBD1. This CDR3 has 17 residues. The ends lost 3 bases at V and 0 bases at J; junction bases unmatched: 9. Germline CDR1 is SGHRS and CDR2 is YFSETQ. Written as DNA, the CDR3 is TGCGCCAGCAGCTGGGGGAACAGGGGAAGCTCTGGAAACACCATATATTTT. Protein product: CASSWGNRGSSGNTIYF.

The genes are TRBV15 and TRBJ2-2, with 8 bases that match TRBD2. The CDR3 runs to 17 residues. V shed 5 bases and J 4 bases; nucleotides not matched to a gene: 12. CDR1 is LNHNV and CDR2 is YYDKDF in the germline V gene (reference sequence). DNA for the CDR3: TGTGCCACCAGCTTCAGCAGTTGGCGGGAGGTCACCGGGGAGCTGTTTTTT. This sequence encodes CATSFSSWREVTGELFF.

V gene TRBV6-1 combines with J gene TRBJ2-4, with a weak D call TRBD1 (6 bases). The V and J ends lost 7 bases and 0 bases respectively, with 13 bases between them. Germline lookup yields CDR1 MNHNS and CDR2 SASEGT. The CDR3 sequence is 15 residues long. CDR3 loop: CASNRDTLAKNIQYF. The CDR3, as DNA: TGTGCCAGCAATCGGGACACTCTAGCCAAAAACATTCAGTACTTC.

Points on this clone: In the same sample, other DNA sequences code for this CDR3. This chain links TRBV6-4 with TRBJ2-1, with D possibly matching TRBD2 (6 bases). V shed 0 bases and J shed 0 bases, with 6 bases lying between them. CDR1 is MRHNA, CDR2 SNTAGT, per germline. The length of the CDR3 is 15 residues. The CDR3 protein is CASSDSSGSYNEQFF. CDR3 in DNA: TGTGCCAGCAGTGACTCTAGCGGCTCCTACAATGAGCAGTTCTTC.

This clone showed up just once. The CDR3 DNA reads as TGTGCCAGTAGTAGCAGGATCACAGATACGCAGTATTTT. It specifies CASSSRITDTQYF. This chain links TRBV19 with TRBJ2-3; D is unresolved. Per the germline V gene, CDR1 is LNHDA and CDR2 is SQIVND (reference sequence). Trimming shortened V by 4 bases and J by 2 bases, and 7 bases separated the two germline ends. CDR3 length: 13 residues.

The rearrangement joins TRBV11-2 to TRBJ2-1; tentatively, D is TRBD2 (6 bases). The CDR3 has 14 residues. CDR1 is SGHAT and CDR2 is FQNNGV in the germline V gene. Deletions cut 1 base from V and 6 bases from J, with 10 bases between. CDR3 DNA: TGTGCCAGCAGCTTAGTGGGACTCCCCAATGAGCAGTTCTTC. It codes for CASSLVGLPNEQFF.

J is TRBJ2-7 and V is TRBV7-9, with unresolved D. V lost 5 bases to trimming and J lost 5 bases, with 22 bases between them. CDR3 size: 16 residues. Germline V lookup: CDR1 SEHNR, CDR2 FQNEAQ (reference sequence). As DNA, the CDR3 is TGTGCCAGCAGCCCCCCGGGTCTAGAGTCGTATAACGAGCAGTACTTC. This codes for CASSPPGLESYNEQYF. Variable domain in full (rest from reference TRBV7-9 and TRBJ2-7): DTGVSQNPRHKITKRGQNVTFRCDPISEHNRLYWYRQTLGQGPEFLTYFQNEAQLEKSRLLSDRFSAERPKGSFSTLEIQRTEQGDSAMYLCASSPPGLESYNEQYFGPGTRLTVT.

V is TRBV11-2 and J is TRBJ2-7; D possibly corresponds to TRBD2 (6 bases). The length of the CDR3 is 16 residues. Trimming pared 0 bases from V and 6 bases from J, leaving 18 bases between. CDR1 SGHAT and CDR2 FQNNGV come from the germline V gene. In nucleotides, the CDR3 is TGTGCCAGCAGCTTAGAGACCTGGCCGGGGGTGGCCGAGCAGTACTTC. It is translated as CASSLETWPGVAEQYF.

This clone was seen only once. J is TRBJ1-5 and V is TRBV30; 9 positions agree with TRBD1. After removal of 3 bases from V and 9 bases from J, the junction contained 6 bases not matched to a gene. CDR1 GTSNPN and CDR2 SVGIG come from the germline V gene (reference sequence). The CDR3 sequence is 13 residues long. The CDR3 is CAWSPGQGGPQHF. The CDR3 coding sequence is TGTGCCTGGAGCCCGGGACAGGGAGGGCCCCAGCATTTT.

This clone was observed a few times. The V gene is TRBV30, the J gene TRBJ2-1; possibly TRBD1 for D (6 bases). The CDR3 is 12 residues long. The germline V and J ends were trimmed by 1 base and 7 bases, with 8 bases remaining between them. Germline CDR1 and CDR2: GTSNPN and SVGIG (reference sequence). CDR3 loop: CAWSGQGNEQFF. Written as DNA, the CDR3 is TGTGCCTGGAGTGGGCAGGGGAATGAGCAGTTCTTC.

This rearrangement joins TRBV19 to TRBJ2-4; 9 bases line up with TRBD1. The V gene end was trimmed by 6 bases and the J gene end by 8 bases; junction bases not matched to a gene: 5. Germline CDR1 and CDR2: LNHDA and SQIVND (reference sequence). CDR3 length: 13 residues. The CDR3: CASSDGTGHIQYF. The CDR3 coding sequence is TGTGCCAGTAGCGACGGGACAGGGCACATTCAGTACTTC.

V gene TRBV30 combines with J gene TRBJ2-5; 7 bases match TRBD2. Germline V gene data show CDR1 as GTSNPN and CDR2 as SVGIG (reference sequence). Trimming took 3 bases from V and 2 from J; bases not matched to a gene: 6. The CDR3 is made up of 14 amino acids. Written as DNA, the CDR3 is TGTGCCTGGAGCGGGGACTACGTACAAGAGACCCAGTACTTC. Translated, it gives CAWSGDYVQETQYF.

The CDR3 DNA reads as TGCGCCAGCAGCTTACAGGGTTGGACTGAAGCTTTCTTT. This gives the protein CASSLQGWTEAFF. The chain carries TRBV10-2 and TRBJ1-1; possible D gene TRBD1, 6 bases. The germline V gene encodes CDR1 WSHSY and CDR2 SAAADI. Trimming removed 6 bases from V and 5 bases from J, with 13 bases in between. The CDR3 is 13 amino acids.

The J gene is TRBJ2-7, the V gene TRBV4-2; no reliable D call. Trimming shortened V by 0 bases and J by 2 bases, and 8 bases separated the two germline ends. There are 14 residues in the CDR3. Germline CDR1 LGHNA, CDR2 YNFKEQ. Here the CDR3 reads CASSQERSPYEQYF. The CDR3 DNA sequence: TGTGCCAGCAGCCAAGAGAGGTCCCCCTACGAGCAGTACTTC.

The gene calls are TRBV6-6 and TRBJ1-4; D may be TRBD1 (6 bases). CDR1 MNHNY and CDR2 SVGAGI come from the germline V gene (reference sequence). The CDR3 consists of 15 residues. V was cut by 6 bases and J by 4 bases, with 15 bases left in between. CDR3 nucleotides: TGTGCCAGCAGCGGAGACGGACAGAATAATGAAAAACTGTTTTTT. Translation gives CASSGDGQNNEKLFF.